The rows below give T cell receptor beta chains drawn from one sample of a study of regulatory T cells in long-lasting Graves disease. TCRdb re-called the multiplex PCR reads through MiXCR, storing one row per CDR3 protein. Of a few hundred thousand distinct CDR3 sequences in the sample, approximately 21% were seen once. The sample was peripheral blood mononuclear cells (PBMCs), taken when the disease was refractory, from a patient treated with antithyroid drugs. The receptors come from a female donor with Graves disease. The CDR3 runs from the conserved cysteine through the conserved F or W. The D gene is left open where the match is weak. The size of a clone is reported for some rows only, either as once, few or many, or as a class for expanded clones.

clone_size: many; d_call: NA; v_call: TRBV6-1; j_call: TRBJ2-5; cdr3_length: 15; cdr3_nt: TGTGCCAGCAGTGACCGGGACGAGGGGCAAGAGACCCAGTACTTC; cdr3_aa: CASSDRDEGQETQYF
clone_size: few; d_call: NA; v_call: TRBV25-1; j_call: TRBJ2-7; cdr3_length: 14; cdr3_nt: TGTGCCAGCAGTGAATATCAGGGAACCCACGAGCAGTACTTC; cdr3_aa: CASSEYQGTHEQYF
clone_size: many; d_call: TRBD1; v_call: TRBV28; j_call: TRBJ2-5; cdr3_length: 15; cdr3_nt: TGTGCCAGCACTTTAGGGGGCGGCCAGGGAGAGACCCAGTACTTC; cdr3_aa: CASTLGGGQGETQYF
clone_size: many; d_call: NA; v_call: TRBV7-8; j_call: TRBJ2-7; cdr3_length: 13; cdr3_nt: TGTGCCAGCAGCTTAGGCGGGGCCAACGAGCAGTACTTC; cdr3_aa: CASSLGGANEQYF
clone_size: many; d_call: TRBD1; v_call: TRBV29-1; j_call: TRBJ1-2; cdr3_length: 14; cdr3_nt: TGCAGCGTTGCGATCCTCACCACAGGGGGCGGCTACACCTTC; cdr3_aa: CSVAILTTGGGYTF
clone_size: many; d_call: NA; v_call: TRBV28; j_call: TRBJ1-1; cdr3_length: 11; cdr3_nt: TGTGCCAGCAGTTCAGGGTATCTGGCTTTCTTT; cdr3_aa: CASSSGYLAFF
clone_size: many; d_call: NA; v_call: TRBV30; j_call: TRBJ1-5; cdr3_length: 13; cdr3_nt: TGTGCCTGGAACACAGGGCCCAATCAGCCCCAGCATTTT; cdr3_aa: CAWNTGPNQPQHF
clone_size: NA; d_call: TRBD1; v_call: TRBV5-1; j_call: TRBJ1-1; cdr3_length: 17; cdr3_nt: TGCGCCAGCAGCTGGGGCGGGACAGGGACCCTGAACACTGAAGCTTTCTTT; cdr3_aa: CASSWGGTGTLNTEAFF
clone_size: NA; d_call: NA; v_call: TRBV20-1; j_call: TRBJ1-4; cdr3_length: 13; cdr3_nt: TGCAGTGCTCCTTCCAATCGGGGCGCGGAACTGTTTTTT; cdr3_aa: CSAPSNRGAELFF
clone_size: few; d_call: TRBD1; v_call: TRBV19; j_call: TRBJ2-2; cdr3_length: 14; cdr3_nt: TGTGCCAGTAGTGACAGGGATCGAACCGGGGAGCTGTTTTTT; cdr3_aa: CASSDRDRTGELFF
clone_size: NA; d_call: NA; v_call: TRBV19; j_call: TRBJ1-1; cdr3_length: 17; cdr3_nt: TGTGCCAGTAGTCTGTCGATAAGCGCGGGGAAGGAAACTGAAGCTTTCTTT; cdr3_aa: CASSLSISAGKETEAFF
clone_size: many; d_call: TRBD1; v_call: TRBV12-3/TRBV12-4; j_call: TRBJ2-5; cdr3_length: 17; cdr3_nt: TGTGCCAGCAGTTTGTGGGGGGGACAGGGGCTTTTCGAGACCCAGTACTTC; cdr3_aa: CASSLWGGQGLFETQYF
clone_size: NA; d_call: NA; v_call: TRBV7-9; j_call: TRBJ1-1; cdr3_length: 14; cdr3_nt: TGTGCCAGCAGCCAGAGGGAGATGAACACTGAAGCTTTCTTT; cdr3_aa: CASSQREMNTEAFF
clone_size: many; d_call: NA; v_call: TRBV28; j_call: TRBJ1-1; cdr3_length: 15; cdr3_nt: TGTGCCAGCAGTCCCCCTGAGGACCACGACACTGAAGCTTTCTTT; cdr3_aa: CASSPPEDHDTEAFF
clone_size: many; d_call: NA; v_call: TRBV7-2; j_call: TRBJ2-5; cdr3_length: 13; cdr3_nt: TGTGCCAGCAGCGCACGCTTAGGAGAGACCCAGTACTTC; cdr3_aa: CASSARLGETQYF
clone_size: few; d_call: NA; v_call: TRBV20-1; j_call: TRBJ1-1; cdr3_length: 13; cdr3_nt: TGCAGTGCTAGGGGAGGGACGAACACTGAAGCTTTCTTT; cdr3_aa: CSARGGTNTEAFF
clone_size: NA; d_call: TRBD1; v_call: TRBV7-2; j_call: TRBJ1-5; cdr3_length: 16; cdr3_nt: TGTGCCAGCAGCGACTACGGGACAGAGCTGAATCAGCCCCAGCATTTT; cdr3_aa: CASSDYGTELNQPQHF
clone_size: few; d_call: TRBD2; v_call: TRBV15; j_call: TRBJ2-1; cdr3_length: 15; cdr3_nt: TGTGCCACCAGCAGAGAAACGGGGGGGCTCAATGAGCAGTTCTTC; cdr3_aa: CATSRETGGLNEQFF
clone_size: NA; d_call: TRBD2; v_call: TRBV24-1; j_call: TRBJ2-7; cdr3_length: 16; cdr3_nt: TGTGCCACCAGTGAAATCGGGACTAGCGGTAACTACGAGCAGTACTTC; cdr3_aa: CATSEIGTSGNYEQYF
clone_size: NA; d_call: NA; v_call: TRBV28; j_call: TRBJ1-1; cdr3_length: 13; cdr3_nt: TGTGCCAGCAGTTTATTTTTAGGGAGGGAAGCTTTCTTT; cdr3_aa: CASSLFLGREAFF
clone_size: NA; d_call: TRBD1; v_call: TRBV19; j_call: TRBJ1-1; cdr3_length: 13; cdr3_nt: TGTGCCAGTAGTATGACAGGGGGACGTGAAGCTTTCTTT; cdr3_aa: CASSMTGGREAFF
clone_size: many; d_call: NA; v_call: TRBV6-1; j_call: TRBJ1-3; cdr3_length: 15; cdr3_nt: TGTGCCAGCAGTGAACGGGCAGGACCCAGAAACACCATATATTTT; cdr3_aa: CASSERAGPRNTIYF
clone_size: many; d_call: NA; v_call: TRBV28; j_call: TRBJ2-7; cdr3_length: 14; cdr3_nt: TGTGCCAGCAGTTTATGGGCTGGGGGGCGCGAGCAGTACTTC; cdr3_aa: CASSLWAGGREQYF
clone_size: many; d_call: NA; v_call: TRBV19; j_call: TRBJ2-7; cdr3_length: 14; cdr3_nt: TGTGCCAGCAGTATGGGGGGACTCTCCTACGAGCAGTACTTC; cdr3_aa: CASSMGGLSYEQYF
clone_size: many; d_call: NA; v_call: TRBV28; j_call: TRBJ2-4; cdr3_length: 16; cdr3_nt: TGTGCCAGCAGTTTATGGTCTGGGCAGGGGATTGACATTCAGTACTTC; cdr3_aa: CASSLWSGQGIDIQYF
clone_size: few; d_call: TRBD1; v_call: TRBV6-1; j_call: TRBJ2-3; cdr3_length: 15; cdr3_nt: TGTGCCAGCAGTGTTCAGGGGGCAGTAGCGGAGACGCAGTATTTT; cdr3_aa: CASSVQGAVAETQYF
clone_size: NA; d_call: NA; v_call: TRBV29-1; j_call: TRBJ2-2; cdr3_length: 18; cdr3_nt: TGCAGCGTTGAGATTCCGCGTTCCCGAAAGGCGAACACCGGGGAGCTGTTTTTT; cdr3_aa: CSVEIPRSRKANTGELFF
clone_size: once; d_call: NA; v_call: TRBV25-1; j_call: TRBJ1-2; cdr3_length: 12; cdr3_nt: TGTTCCAGCAGTGATGTGGGCTATGGCTACACCTTC; cdr3_aa: CSSSDVGYGYTF
clone_size: many; d_call: TRBD1; v_call: TRBV28; j_call: TRBJ1-2; cdr3_length: 15; cdr3_nt: TGTGCCAGCAGAGATGGACAGGGGGGCAACTATGGCTACACCTTC; cdr3_aa: CASRDGQGGNYGYTF
clone_size: many; d_call: NA; v_call: TRBV7-2; j_call: TRBJ1-1; cdr3_length: 16; cdr3_nt: TGTGCCAGCAGCCAAGCCTACAGAGTGTCGAACACTGAAGCTTTCTTT; cdr3_aa: CASSQAYRVSNTEAFF
clone_size: many; d_call: TRBD1; v_call: TRBV6-5; j_call: TRBJ1-1; cdr3_length: 16; cdr3_nt: TGTGCCAGCAGTTACGCCTTAGGACAGGGCCACACTGAAGCTTTCTTT; cdr3_aa: CASSYALGQGHTEAFF
clone_size: few; d_call: NA; v_call: TRBV6-1; j_call: TRBJ2-7; cdr3_length: 14; cdr3_nt: TGTGCCAGCAGCGCGAGTGGAGACCCCTACGAGCAGTACTTC; cdr3_aa: CASSASGDPYEQYF
clone_size: NA; d_call: TRBD1; v_call: TRBV4-2; j_call: TRBJ2-7; cdr3_length: 16; cdr3_nt: TGTGCCAGCAGCCAAGGAGCCAGGGGGAGCTCCTACGAGCAGTACTTC; cdr3_aa: CASSQGARGSSYEQYF